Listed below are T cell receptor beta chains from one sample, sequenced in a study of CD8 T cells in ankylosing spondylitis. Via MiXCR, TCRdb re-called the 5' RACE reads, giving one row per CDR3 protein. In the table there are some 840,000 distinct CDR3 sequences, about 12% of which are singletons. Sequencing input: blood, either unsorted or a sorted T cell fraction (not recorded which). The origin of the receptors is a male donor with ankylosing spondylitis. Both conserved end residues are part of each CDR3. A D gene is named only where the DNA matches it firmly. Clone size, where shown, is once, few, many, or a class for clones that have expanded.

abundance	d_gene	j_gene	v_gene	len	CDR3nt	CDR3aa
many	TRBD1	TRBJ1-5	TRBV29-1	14	TGCAGCGTGAGGGACAGGGGCCGGTATCAGCCCCAGCATTTT	CSVRDRGRYQPQHF
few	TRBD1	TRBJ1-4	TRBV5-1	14	TGCGCCAGCAGCATACAGGGGGATAATGAAAAACTGTTTTTT	CASSIQGDNEKLFF
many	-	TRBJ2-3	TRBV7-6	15	TGTGCCAGCAGCGGGAGACAGAGAATCACAGATACGCAGTATTTT	CASSGRQRITDTQYF
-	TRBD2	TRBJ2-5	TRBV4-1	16	TGCGCCAGCAGCCCTTCTAGCGGGAGGTTACGAGAGACCCAGTACTTC	CASSPSSGRLRETQYF
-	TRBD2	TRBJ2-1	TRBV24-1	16	TGTGCCACCAGTGGTCATACTAGCGGGAGACGGAATGAGCAGTTCTTC	CATSGHTSGRRNEQFF
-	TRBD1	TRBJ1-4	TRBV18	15	TGTGCCAGCTCTTTGGGCCGGGACAGGGATGAAAAACTGTTTTTT	CASSLGRDRDEKLFF
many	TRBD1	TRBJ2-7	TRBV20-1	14	TGCAGTGCTAGAGTACAGGGGCCATCCTACGAGCAGTACTTC	CSARVQGPSYEQYF
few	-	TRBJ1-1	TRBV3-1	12	TGTGCCAGCAGCCAAGTCGGGGATGCGGCTTTCTTT	CASSQVGDAAFF
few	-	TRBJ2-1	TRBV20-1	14	TGCAGTGCTAGAGGGCCGACTTACGCGGATGAGCAGTTCTTC	CSARGPTYADEQFF
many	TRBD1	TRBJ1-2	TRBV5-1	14	TGCGCCAGCAGCTCGGACAGGGAGATCTATGGCTACACCTTC	CASSSDREIYGYTF
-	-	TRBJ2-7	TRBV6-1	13	TGTGCCAGCAGACACAGCAGCTCCTACGAGCAGTACTTC	CASRHSSSYEQYF
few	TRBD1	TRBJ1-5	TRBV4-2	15	TGTGCCAGCAGCCAAGGGGACAGGGGCGACCAGCCCCAGCATTTT	CASSQGDRGDQPQHF
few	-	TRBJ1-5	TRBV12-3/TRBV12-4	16	TGTGCCAGCAGCCCGGGCCACCAGCCCGGGGATCAGCCCCAGCATTTT	CASSPGHQPGDQPQHF
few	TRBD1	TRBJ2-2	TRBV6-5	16	TGTGCCAGCAGTTTCAGACAGGGCGGGAACACCGGGGAGCTGTTTTTT	CASSFRQGGNTGELFF
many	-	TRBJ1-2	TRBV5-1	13	TGCGCCAGCAGCTTGGAGGGCAGACATGGCTACACCTTC	CASSLEGRHGYTF
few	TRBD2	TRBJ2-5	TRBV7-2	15	TGTGCCAGCAGCTGGAAGGGACTAGCGGAAGAGACCCAGTACTTC	CASSWKGLAEETQYF
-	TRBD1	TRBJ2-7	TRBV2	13	TGTGCCAGCAGCGCCAGGGGGCCAGACGAGCAGTACTTC	CASSARGPDEQYF
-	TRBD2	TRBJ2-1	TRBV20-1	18	TGCAGTGCTAGATCCCGGGCTAGCGGGAGGGCCCCTTACAATGAGCAGTTCTTC	CSARSRASGRAPYNEQFF
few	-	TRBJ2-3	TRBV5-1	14	TGCGCCAGCAGCCCTCTGGACGGCACAGATACGCAGTATTTT	CASSPLDGTDTQYF
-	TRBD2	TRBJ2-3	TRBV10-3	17	TGTGCCATCAGTGAGACTAGCGGGAGGGCCGGCACAGATACGCAGTATTTT	CAISETSGRAGTDTQYF
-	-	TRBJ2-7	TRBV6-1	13	TGTGCCAGCACTCAGGGTCGTTTGCGCGAGCAGTACTTC	CASTQGRLREQYF
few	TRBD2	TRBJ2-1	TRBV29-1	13	TGCAGCGTTCGGGAGCGGGGGGACAATGAGCAGTTCTTC	CSVRERGDNEQFF
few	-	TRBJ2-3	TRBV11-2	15	TGTGCCAGCAGCAAGGGGAATAGTTTCACAGATACGCAGTATTTT	CASSKGNSFTDTQYF
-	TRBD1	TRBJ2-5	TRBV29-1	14	TGCAGCGCATACGACAGGGGGCGTCGGGAGACCCAGTACTTC	CSAYDRGRRETQYF
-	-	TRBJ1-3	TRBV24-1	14	TGTGCCACCAGTGGGGACCTATTTGGAAACACCATATATTTT	CATSGDLFGNTIYF
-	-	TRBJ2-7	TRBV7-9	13	TGTGCCAGCAGCTCACACAGGGTATCCGAGCAGTACTTC	CASSSHRVSEQYF
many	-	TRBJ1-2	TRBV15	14	TGTGCCACCAGCAGAGATCCAGAGAACTATGGCTACACCTTC	CATSRDPENYGYTF
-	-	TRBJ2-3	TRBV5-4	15	TGTGCCAGCAGTCCCGGCCCGATAGAAACAGATACGCAGTATTTT	CASSPGPIETDTQYF
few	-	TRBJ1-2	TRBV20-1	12	TGCAGTGCTAACGCAGGGAGCTATGGCTACACCTTC	CSANAGSYGYTF
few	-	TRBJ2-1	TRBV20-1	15	TGCAGTGCTAGGAAAGGGCCCAGCTCCTACAATGAGCAGTTCTTC	CSARKGPSSYNEQFF
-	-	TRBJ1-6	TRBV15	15	TGTGCCACCAGCAGAGATCTAGCCTATAATTCACCCCTCCACTTT	CATSRDLAYNSPLHF
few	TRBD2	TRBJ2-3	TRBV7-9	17	TGTGCCAGCAGCCCCTCGGGACTAGCGGGTTTCACAGATACGCAGTATTTT	CASSPSGLAGFTDTQYF
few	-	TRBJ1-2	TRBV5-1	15	TGCGCCAGCAGAAACGGGGCTGTATCAGACTATGGCTACACCTTC	CASRNGAVSDYGYTF
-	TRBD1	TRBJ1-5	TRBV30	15	TGTGCCTGGAGTGTACCGGGGCAGGGGGCTCAGCCCCAGCATTTT	CAWSVPGQGAQPQHF
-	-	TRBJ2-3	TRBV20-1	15	TGCAGTGCCCCCGGGGGGACAGGACCCACAGATACGCAGTATTTT	CSAPGGTGPTDTQYF
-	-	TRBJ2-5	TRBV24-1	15	TGTGCCACCAGTGATTTTCACGGACCTGGGGAGACCCAGTACTTC	CATSDFHGPGETQYF
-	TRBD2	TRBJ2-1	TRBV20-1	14	TGCAGTGCTAGATTGGCTAGCGGGAGACCTGAGCAGTTCTTC	CSARLASGRPEQFF